These T cell receptor beta chains were read from a single sample in a study of shared clonotypes between healthy human individuals. Clones were read by immunoSEQ multiplex PCR, and TCRdb kept only the in-frame ones, dropping some. This repertoire shows fewer than 2.5 million clones, roughly 93% found once; its top ten account for 0.36%. Sequencing used naive CD4+ T cells from PBMCs. The source is a man between 18 and 35 years old in good health. Some clones in this sample may be carry-over from other donors' samples. The CDR3 runs from the conserved cysteine through the conserved F or W. A D gene is named only where the DNA matches it firmly. A row's size may be missing; if present it is once, few, many or a size class.

cdr3_aa	cdr3_nt	clone_size	v_call	j_call	d_call
CASRQRENTGELFF	TGTGCCAGCAGACAACGGGAGAACACCGGGGAGCTGTTTTTT	once	TRBV6-1	TRBJ2-2	NA
CASSVIYSVVDQPQHF	TGTGCCAGCAGCGTAATATACAGTGTGGTGGATCAGCCCCAGCATTTT	NA	TRBV9	TRBJ1-5	NA
CASRTGTSGRPPRETQYF	TGTGCCAGCAGGACCGGGACTAGCGGGAGACCTCCCCGGGAGACCCAGTACTTC	NA	TRBV28	TRBJ2-5	TRBD2
CASSLAARLSYNEQFF	TGCGCCAGCAGCTTGGCAGCGCGACTGTCCTACAATGAGCAGTTCTTC	once	TRBV5-1	TRBJ2-1	NA
CASSLLGISGTSGIYEQFF	TGTGCCAGCAGTTTACTCGGTATCTCCGGGACTAGCGGGATCTATGAGCAGTTCTTC	NA	TRBV28	TRBJ2-1	TRBD2
CASSLTTDLSYNEQFF	TGTGCCAGCAGCTTAACAACAGACCTCTCCTACAATGAGCAGTTCTTC	NA	TRBV7-3	TRBJ2-1	NA
CASSVGQGRSGNQPQHF	TGTGCCAGCAGTGTGGGACAGGGTAGATCGGGCAATCAGCCCCAGCATTTT	NA	TRBV27	TRBJ1-5	TRBD1
CASSLLGPEQFF	TGTGCCAGCAGCCTCCTCGGACCGGAGCAGTTCTTC	NA	TRBV7-9	TRBJ2-1	NA
CSVRRSSYNEQFF	TGCAGCGTACGACGGAGCTCCTACAATGAGCAGTTCTTC	NA	TRBV29-1	TRBJ2-1	NA
CATRPTSAGELFF	TGTGCCACTCGCCCCACAAGCGCCGGGGAGCTGTTTTTT	NA	TRBV6-5	TRBJ2-2	NA
CASSLGQVGTQYF	TGCGCCAGCAGCTTGGGTCAAGTAGGGACCCAGTACTTC	NA	TRBV5-1	TRBJ2-5	NA
CASTDGLAPYEQYF	TGTGCCAGCACCGACGGACTAGCTCCCTACGAGCAGTACTTC	NA	TRBV7-2	TRBJ2-7	TRBD2
CASSVEGGSGNTIYF	TGTGCCAGCAGCGTAGAAGGGGGTTCTGGAAACACCATATATTTT	NA	TRBV9	TRBJ1-3	NA
CASSLESGTANTGELFF	TGTGCCAGCAGTTTGGAATCCGGGACAGCGAACACCGGGGAGCTGTTTTTT	NA	TRBV28	TRBJ2-2	TRBD1
CASSEDRGREETQYF	TGTGCCAGCAGTGAGGACAGGGGCAGAGAAGAGACCCAGTACTTC	NA	TRBV2	TRBJ2-5	TRBD1
CASSWGNTIYF	TGTGCCAGCAGTTGGGGAAACACCATATATTTT	NA	TRBV6-5	TRBJ1-3	NA
CASSLGGGTLVGYEQYF	TGTGCCAGCAGCTTGGGGGGGGGAACGCTAGTTGGGTACGAGCAGTACTTC	NA	TRBV5-4	TRBJ2-7	TRBD2
CASSGQGGNTEAFF	TGCGCCAGCAGCGGCCAAGGGGGAAACACTGAAGCTTTCTTT	NA	TRBV5-1	TRBJ1-1	NA
CASSLNGGRGSEQFF	TGTGCCAGCAGTTTGAATGGAGGGAGAGGAAGTGAGCAGTTCTTC	NA	TRBV28	TRBJ2-1	NA
CASRRGGRVSGNTIYF	TGTGCCAGCAGGCGCGGGGGGCGCGTCTCTGGAAACACCATATATTTT	NA	TRBV13	TRBJ1-3	NA
CASSSTPARDEKLFF	TGTGCCAGCAGCTCAACTCCCGCCCGGGATGAAAAACTGTTTTTT	NA	TRBV5-4	TRBJ1-4	NA
CSGQGSTLSNEQFF	TGCAGCGGACAGGGGTCGACGTTGTCCAATGAGCAGTTCTTC	NA	TRBV29-1	TRBJ2-1	TRBD1
CAPTGELFF	TGTGCCCCCACCGGGGAGCTGTTTTTT	NA	TRBV10-3	TRBJ2-2	NA
CASSLSSGSFNEQFF	TGTGCCAGCAGCTTAAGTAGCGGGAGTTTCAATGAGCAGTTCTTC	NA	TRBV7-3	TRBJ2-1	TRBD2
CASRRGGIYNEQFF	TGTGCCAGCCGAAGGGGCGGGATTTACAATGAGCAGTTCTTC	NA	TRBV5-8	TRBJ2-1	NA
CASSRFQETQYF	TGTGCCAGCAGTCGTTTCCAAGAGACCCAGTACTTC	NA	TRBV9	TRBJ2-5	NA
CASSPQAGEGQPQHF	TGTGCCAGCTCACCACAGGCAGGGGAGGGTCAGCCCCAGCATTTT	NA	TRBV18	TRBJ1-5	NA
CASSLKGANQPQHF	TGTGCCAGCAGCTTGAAGGGGGCCAATCAGCCCCAGCATTTT	NA	TRBV7-9	TRBJ1-5	TRBD1
CAIGAFGSMNTEAFF	TGTGCCATCGGGGCATTCGGGTCAATGAACACTGAAGCTTTCTTT	few	TRBV10-3	TRBJ1-1	NA
CSVAGQGFNEQFF	TGCAGCGTTGCGGGACAGGGGTTCAATGAGCAGTTCTTC	NA	TRBV29-1	TRBJ2-1	TRBD1
CSVESSRTRNNEQFF	TGCAGCGTTGAAAGTTCGCGAACCCGGAACAATGAGCAGTTCTTC	NA	TRBV29-1	TRBJ2-1	NA
CASSLGRTNKQETQYF	TGTGCCAGCAGCTTGGGGCGGACAAACAAGCAAGAGACCCAGTACTTC	NA	TRBV5-8	TRBJ2-5	NA
CASSLVGAVSYNEQFF	TGTGCCAGCAGTTTAGTCGGTGCAGTATCCTACAATGAGCAGTTCTTC	NA	TRBV27	TRBJ2-1	NA
CSAGDPYEQYF	TGCAGTGCTGGGGACCCCTACGAGCAGTACTTC	NA	TRBV20-1	TRBJ2-7	NA
CASSPNRGEQPQHF	TGTGCCAGCTCGCCAAACCGGGGCGAGCAGCCCCAGCATTTT	once	TRBV18	TRBJ1-5	NA
CASSLGLRVANEQFF	TGTGCCAGCAGCTTAGGTCTCAGGGTGGCGAATGAGCAGTTCTTC	NA	TRBV11-2	TRBJ2-1	NA
CASSAPSGSSSYEQYF	TGTGCCAGCAGCGCGCCTAGCGGGTCCAGCTCCTACGAGCAGTACTTC	NA	TRBV9	TRBJ2-7	TRBD2
CASSLEREQKSNF	TGTGCCAGCAGCTTGGAGCGGGAGCAGAAAAGTAACTTC	NA	TRBV5-4	TRBJ2-7	TRBD2